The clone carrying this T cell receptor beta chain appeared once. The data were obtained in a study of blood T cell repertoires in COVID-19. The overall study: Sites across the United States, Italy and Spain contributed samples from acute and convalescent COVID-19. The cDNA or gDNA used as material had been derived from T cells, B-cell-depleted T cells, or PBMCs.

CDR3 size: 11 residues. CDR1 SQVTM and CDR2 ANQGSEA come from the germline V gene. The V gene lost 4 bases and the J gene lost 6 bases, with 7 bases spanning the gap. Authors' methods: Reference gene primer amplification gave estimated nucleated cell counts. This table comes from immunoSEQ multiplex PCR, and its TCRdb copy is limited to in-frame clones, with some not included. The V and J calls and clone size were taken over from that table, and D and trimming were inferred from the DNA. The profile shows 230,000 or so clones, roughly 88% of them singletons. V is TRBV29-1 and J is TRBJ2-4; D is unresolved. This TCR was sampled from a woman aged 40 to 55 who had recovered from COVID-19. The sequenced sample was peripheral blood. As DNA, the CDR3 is TGCAGCGTTGTTGGCGGAAACATTCAGTACTTC. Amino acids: CSVVGGNIQYF.